This TCR beta chain was recovered during a study of OX40 agonist ivuxolimab in advanced cancers. Measured with immunoSEQ multiplex PCR; TCRdb has only the in-frame clones, and not every one. The table has about 69,000 clones, nearly 90% seen once. V shed 5 bases, J shed 6 bases, and the junction held 2 bases outside the gene matches. This CDR3 contains 13 residues. CDR1 is MNHEY and CDR2 is SVGAGI in the germline V gene. The rearrangement joins TRBV6-5 to TRBJ1-2, with 11 positions matching TRBD1. The sequence was obtained from an adult with an advanced solid tumor such as melanoma, head and neck, liver or kidney cancer. The material was CD4+ or CD8+ T cells sorted from blood, obtained in a trial of the OX40 agonist ivuxolimab. The DNA of the CDR3 is TGTGCCAGCAGTCCGGACAGGGGGCATGGCTACACCTTC. Its translation: CASSPDRGHGYTF.